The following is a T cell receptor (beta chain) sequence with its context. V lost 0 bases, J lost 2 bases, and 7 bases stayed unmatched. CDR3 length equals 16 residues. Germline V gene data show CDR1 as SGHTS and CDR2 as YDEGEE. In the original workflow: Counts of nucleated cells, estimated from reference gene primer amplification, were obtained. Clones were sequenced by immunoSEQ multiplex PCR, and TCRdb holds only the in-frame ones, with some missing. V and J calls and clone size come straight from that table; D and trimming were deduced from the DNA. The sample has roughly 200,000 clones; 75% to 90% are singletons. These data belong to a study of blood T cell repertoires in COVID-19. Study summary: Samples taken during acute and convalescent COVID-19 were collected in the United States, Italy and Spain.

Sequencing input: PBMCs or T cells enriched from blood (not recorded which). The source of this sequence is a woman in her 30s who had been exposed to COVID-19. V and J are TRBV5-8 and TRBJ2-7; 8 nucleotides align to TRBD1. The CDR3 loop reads CASSLAPGQVAYEQYF. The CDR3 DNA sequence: TGTGCCAGCAGCTTGGCCCCGGGACAGGTCGCCTACGAGCAGTACTTC. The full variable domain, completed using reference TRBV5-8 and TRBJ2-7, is EAGVTQSPTHLIKTRGQQATLRCSPISGHTSVYWYQQALGLGLQFLLWYDEGEERNRGNFPPRFSGRQFPNYSSELNVNALELEDSALYLCASSLAPGQVAYEQYFGPGTRLTVT.